The clone carrying this TCR beta chain appeared a few times. Its antigen remains unknown. This record belongs to a study of blood T cells in healthy people across ages. Findings and limits, study-wide: It was the long-lived donors that had more naive CD4+ cells and higher diversity than aged donors. What prevented conclusive comparison of naive and antigen-experienced cells was that PBMCs were unsorted.

The study recruited healthy Caucasian donors from Russia who were aged about 6 to 90. Between the trimmed V and J ends, which lost 7 bases and 4 bases, there was a span of 16 bases. There are 14 residues in the CDR3. Germline V lookup: CDR1 MNHNY, CDR2 SVGAGI (reference sequence). A second PCR of about 7 to 12 cycles used a sample-barcoded 5' primer and a J-beta primer mix. Any given sample supplied a minimum of 3 million CDR3-containing paired-end reads. TCRdb used MiXCR to reprocess the 5' RACE reads, holding one entry per CDR3 protein. This sample has around 1.5 million distinct CDR3 sequences, with roughly 40% found just once.

V usage is TRBV6-6 and J usage is TRBJ1-2; D is unresolved. The receptor was isolated from a woman younger than 30 in good health. The sequenced sample was blood. The CDR3 here is CASNSFSPIYGYTF. The CDR3 DNA sequence: TGTGCCAGCAATAGTTTTTCGCCGATCTATGGCTACACCTTC.